This TCR beta chain appears in the sequencing data of a study of T cell responses to AZD1222 COVID-19 vaccine. About this clone: What it recognizes is unknown.

CDR1 and CDR2 from the germline V gene are SGHTA and FQGNSA. The CDR3 has 14 residues. V shed 3 bases and J shed 3 bases, with 6 bases lying between them. Profiled with immunoSEQ multiplex PCR; TCRdb holds only in-frame clones, not every one. Of 110,000 or so clones detected, around 89% appear once; the ten largest clones hold under 6.5%. General study points: Repertoire sampling occurred only after the peak T cell response.

The rearrangement joins TRBV7-2 to TRBJ2-6; D is ambiguous. This TCR derives from an adult who received the AZD1222 COVID-19 vaccine. The input for sequencing was peripheral blood, taken 28 days after the second AZD1222 dose. The CDR3 sequence: CASSLLYGANVLTF. DNA for the CDR3: TGTGCCAGCAGCTTGCTCTATGGGGCCAACGTCCTGACTTTC.